One and the same sample provided the 18 T cell receptor beta chains below, sequenced in a study of tissue T cells after allogeneic stem cell transplantation. Profiled with immunoSEQ multiplex PCR; TCRdb holds only in-frame clones, not every one. This table has some 8,000 clones, around 40% appearing once. Time point defined: mouse harvest day 14 after allogeneic transplant. The graft held 10^6 splenic CD5+ T cells and 10^7 T-cell-depleted bone marrow cells. The sample consisted of skin. All receptors come from a female BALB/c mouse given C57BL/6 T cells with graft-versus-host disease after an allogeneic hematopoietic cell transplant.

By sample fraction, this clone is medium-sized (0.01 to 0.1%). Gene labels here are mouse ones. Read coverage stops 1 residue before the CDR3 terminus; the germline J gene supplies the remainder. The chain has TRBV26 and TRBJ1-1; D is uncertain. The CDR3 spans 12 residues. Trimming took off 4 bases at V and 6 bases at J, with 9 bases between the two ends. Germline V gene lookup returns CDR1 KGHPV and CDR2 FQNQEV (reference sequence). The DNA read from the CDR3 is TGTGCCAGCAGTCAGTGGGATTCAGAAGTCTTC. This gives the protein CASSQWDSEVF. The CDR3, in full, reads CASSQWDSEVFF.

With regard to this clone: Each gene name is a mouse one. The CDR3 goes on 1 residue after the read ends, and that part is filled in from the germline J gene. The chain combines TRBV19 with TRBJ2-5; D might be TRBD1 (6 bases). Deletions cut 4 bases from V and 5 bases from J, with 17 bases between. The CDR3 covers 15 residues. Germline CDR1 FNHDT, CDR2 SITEND (reference sequence). This CDR3 reads CASSLPPGQSDTQYF. The CDR3 DNA, read in part, is TGTGCCAGCAGTCTCCCTCCGGGACAATCAGACACCCAGTAC.

There are a few counts of this clone. Here the gene names and germline are mouse. Sequencing ends 1 residue short of the CDR3 end; the germline J gene provides the rest. V gene TRBV26 combines with J gene TRBJ1-3; D unclear. The CDR3 sequence is 14 residues long. The germline gives CDR1 KGHPV, CDR2 FQNQEV (reference sequence). V shed 4 bases and J shed 4 bases, with 11 bases lying between them. The part of the CDR3 DNA that was read is TGTGCCAGCAGTCCGAGGCTGGGAGGAAATACGCTCTAT. This codes for CASSPRLGGNTLY. The CDR3 in its entirety is CASSPRLGGNTLYF.

Of note for this clone: The germline and genes are mouse ones. The read finishes 1 residue shy of the CDR3 end, and the germline J gene is used to complete it. The chain is built from TRBV26 and TRBJ1-6; no definite D call. TRBJ1-6 is labeled an ORF, and its function is uncertain. V was trimmed by 2 bases and J by 7 bases, leaving 6 bases between them. Germline V gene data show CDR1 as KGHPV and CDR2 as FQNQEV (reference sequence). The CDR3 is 13 amino acids. CDR3 bases read: TGTGCCAGCAGTCTGAGATGGAATTCGCCCCTCTAC. Translation gives CASSLRWNSPLY. The whole CDR3 sequence is CASSLRWNSPLYF.

In its sample, this clone was seen a few times. The genes and germline here are from mouse. The observed sequence ends 1 residue before the CDR3 terminus, with the missing tail filled in from the germline J gene. The gene calls are TRBV5 and TRBJ1-1; unclear D gene. The CDR3 runs 14 residues. Trimming took off 1 base at V and 8 bases at J, with 14 bases between the two ends. Germline V gene lookup returns CDR1 LGHNA and CDR2 YNLKQL (reference sequence). The CDR3 DNA, read in part, is TGTGCCAGCAGCCAAGGCCAGTCGGGCTGGGAAGTCTTC. This translates into CASSQGQSGWEVF. The whole CDR3 reads CASSQGQSGWEVFF.

Only a few counts were recorded for this clone. Gene names follow the mouse nomenclature. The observed sequence ends 1 residue before the CDR3 terminus, with the missing tail filled in from the germline J gene. The chain links TRBV19 to TRBJ2-4, with 11 bases fitting TRBD2. J gave up 12 bases and V 5 bases, and 5 bases lay outside the gene matches. Per the germline V gene, CDR1 is FNHDT and CDR2 is SITEND (reference sequence). The CDR3 is 12 amino acids. The part of the CDR3 DNA that was read is TGTGCCAGCAGGACTGGGGGGGTCCCGTTGTAC. The encoded protein is CASRTGGVPLY. The CDR3 in its entirety is CASRTGGVPLYF.

In its sample, this clone ranks as medium-sized. Genes and germline are mouse. The read finishes 1 residue shy of the CDR3 end, and the germline J gene is used to complete it. The chain has TRBV26 and TRBJ2-3; TRBD1 aligns across 9 bases. Germline V gene sequence: CDR1 KGHPV, CDR2 FQNQEV (reference sequence). With V trimmed by 4 bases and J by 1 base, 3 bases remained unmatched. This CDR3 has 15 amino acids. Partial CDR3 DNA: TGTGCCAGCAGTCAGGACAGGGGAGGTGCAGAAACGCTGTAT. Translating gives CASSQDRGGAETLY. The full CDR3 protein reads CASSQDRGGAETLYF.

A remark on this clone: Gene labels here are mouse ones. The read is 1 residue too short to cover the CDR3 end, so that end is filled in from the germline J gene. Distinct nucleotide sequences in the sample also encode this CDR3. The J gene is TRBJ2-7, the V gene TRBV26; 11 nucleotides agree with TRBD1. There are 14 residues in the CDR3. From germline, CDR1 is KGHPV and CDR2 FQNQEV (reference sequence). V was clipped by 4 bases and J by 3 bases; unmatched bases: 2. CDR3 sequence: CASSPGTGGYEQYF. Incomplete CDR3 DNA: TGTGCCAGCAGTCCCGGGACAGGGGGCTATGAACAGTAC.

This clone was found a few times. The germline and genes are mouse ones. The read comes to an end 1 residue before the CDR3 does, leaving the germline J gene to fill in the end. The genes are TRBV20 and TRBJ1-1, with unresolved D. Trimming stripped 1 base from V and 4 bases from J, with 7 bases between. CDR3 length: 12 residues. Germline V gene lookup returns CDR1 GFQATS and CDR2 STVNSAI. Incomplete CDR3 DNA: TGTGGTGCTAGGGGGGTTGGCACAGAAGTCTTC. Amino acid sequence: CGARGVGTEVF. In full, the CDR3 reads CGARGVGTEVFF.

A word on this clone: The genes are named according to mouse. The read gets to within 1 residue of the CDR3 end, and the germline J gene fills in the rest. The J gene is TRBJ2-7, the V gene TRBV12-1, with 9 bases fitting TRBD2. The junction had 3 bases not matched to a gene; V was cut back by 0 bases and J by 7 bases. The CDR3 runs to 13 residues. Germline assignment: CDR1 SGHSN and CDR2 HYEKVE. The CDR3 is CASSLDWGWEQYF. The CDR3 DNA, read in part, is TGTGCCAGCTCTCTCGACTGGGGGTGGGAACAGTAC.

This clone was counted between two and nine times. Germline and genes: mouse. The CDR3 end is not reached by the read, which stops 1 residue before it; the germline J gene fills it in. The chain carries TRBV26 and TRBJ1-4; 9 nucleotides match TRBD1. Germline V gene sequence: CDR1 KGHPV, CDR2 FQNQEV (reference sequence). CDR3 size: 15 residues. With 3 bases clipped from V and 4 bases from J, the junction kept 3 bases outside the gene matches. The CDR3 spells CASSLGTGSNERLFF. Incomplete CDR3 DNA: TGTGCCAGCAGTCTCGGGACAGGGAGCAACGAAAGATTATTT.

Points on this clone: The genes and germline here are from mouse. The read ends 1 residue before the CDR3 terminus; that terminus is restored from the germline J gene. The rearrangement links TRBV19 to TRBJ2-5; TRBD2 matches 10 bases. Germline V gene lookup returns CDR1 FNHDT and CDR2 SITEND (reference sequence). Unmatched junction bases numbered 4, after V lost 4 bases and J lost 5 bases. The length of the CDR3 is 14 residues. The part of the CDR3 DNA that was read is TGTGCCAGCAGTCTGGGGGGGCGTGGAGACACCCAGTAC. Its translation is CASSLGGRGDTQY. The whole CDR3 is CASSLGGRGDTQYF.

Regarding this clone: Gene names are the mouse ones. The CDR3 extends 1 residue past the end of the read, so its final part is completed from the germline J gene. V and J are TRBV13-1 and TRBJ2-2; 9 bases map to TRBD1. There are 14 residues in the CDR3. Germline V CDR1 and CDR2: NSHNY, SYGAGN. With V trimmed by 3 bases and J by 4 bases, 1 base remained unmatched. CDR3 DNA, as far as it was read: TGTGCCAGCAGTGGGACAGGGGTCACCGGGCAGCTCTAC. Translating gives CASSGTGVTGQLY. The whole CDR3 sequence reads CASSGTGVTGQLYF.

Turning to this clone: Gene and germline names: mouse. The read terminates 1 residue before the CDR3 end, so the remaining end is supplied by the germline J gene. The gene calls are TRBV26 and TRBJ1-1, with 8 bases that match TRBD1. Unmatched junction bases numbered 3, after V lost 5 bases and J lost 4 bases. There are 13 residues in the CDR3. Germline lookup yields CDR1 KGHPV and CDR2 FQNQEV (reference sequence). The CDR3 spells CASSEQGGTEVFF. The part of the CDR3 DNA that was read is TGTGCCAGCAGTGAACAGGGGGGCACAGAAGTCTTC.

As regards this clone: These gene names are mouse names. The read ends 1 residue shy of where the CDR3 ends; the end is completed using the germline J gene. The chain carries TRBV19 and TRBJ2-1; 10 bases are shared with TRBD2. The trim removed 5 bases at V and 4 bases at J, leaving 6 bases unmatched. The CDR3 runs to 15 residues. Germline CDR1 and CDR2: FNHDT and SITEND (reference sequence). The CDR3 here is CASRLGGGRYAEQFF. The CDR3 bases that were read are TGTGCCAGCAGACTGGGGGGGGGCAGGTATGCTGAGCAGTTC. The full variable domain, in which reference TRBV19 and TRBJ2-1 provide the parts outside the CDR3, is GGIITQTPKFLIGQEGQKLTLKCQQNFNHDTMYWYRQDSGKGLRLIYYSITENDLQKGDLSEGYDASREKKSSFSLTVTSAQKNEMAVFLCASRLGGGRYAEQFFGPGTRLTVL.

On this clone itself: Gene names and germline refer to mouse. The CDR3 end falls 1 residue outside the read, so it is completed with the germline J gene. The chain couples TRBV13-2 to TRBJ2-4; D gene ambiguous. The V gene's germline CDR1 is NNHNN and CDR2 SYGAGS (reference sequence). The CDR3 loop spans 13 amino acids. The V gene lost 3 bases and the J gene lost 0 bases, with 5 bases spanning the gap. The CDR3 sequence is CASGGSSQNTLYF. CDR3 DNA, as far as it was read: TGTGCCAGCGGTGGGTCTAGTCAAAACACCTTGTAC.

By share, this clone counts as medium-sized (0.01 to 0.1%). Germline and genes here are mouse. The CDR3 goes on 1 residue after the read ends, and that part is filled in from the germline J gene. The rearrangement links TRBV19 to TRBJ2-3; D is undetermined. The CDR3 contains 11 residues. The V gene lost 7 bases and the J gene lost 0 bases, with 3 bases spanning the gap. In germline, CDR1 is FNHDT, CDR2 SITEND (reference sequence). Partial CDR3 DNA: TGTGCCAGCGACAGTGCAGAAACGCTGTAT. Its protein is CASDSAETLY. In full, the CDR3 reads CASDSAETLYF.

In this sample, this clone is medium-sized. The gene names here belong to mouse. The DNA read from the CDR3 is TGTGCCAGCAGTCTGATGCAGGGGAATTCGCCCCTCTAC. Translation: CASSLMQGNSPLY. The complete CDR3 sequence is CASSLMQGNSPLYF. V gene TRBV26 combines with J gene TRBJ1-6, with D possibly TRBD1 on 6 matching bases. The CDR3 is cut off 1 residue early in the read; its end comes from the germline J gene. TRBJ1-6 falls under the ORF class, with uncertain function. The CDR3 is 14 amino acids. Trimming cost V 2 bases and J 7 bases, with 9 bases left between them. Germline lookup yields CDR1 KGHPV and CDR2 FQNQEV (reference sequence).